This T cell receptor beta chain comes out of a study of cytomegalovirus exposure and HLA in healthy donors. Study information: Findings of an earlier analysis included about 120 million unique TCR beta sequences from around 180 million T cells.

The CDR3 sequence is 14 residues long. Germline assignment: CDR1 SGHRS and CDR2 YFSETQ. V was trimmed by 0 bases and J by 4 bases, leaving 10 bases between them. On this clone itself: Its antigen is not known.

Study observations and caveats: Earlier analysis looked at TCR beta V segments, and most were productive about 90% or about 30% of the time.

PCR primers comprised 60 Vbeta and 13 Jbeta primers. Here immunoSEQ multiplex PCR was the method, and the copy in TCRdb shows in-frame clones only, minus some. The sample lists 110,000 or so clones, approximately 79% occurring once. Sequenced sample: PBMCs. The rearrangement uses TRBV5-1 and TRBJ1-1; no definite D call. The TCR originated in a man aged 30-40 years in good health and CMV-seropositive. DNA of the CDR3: TGCGCCAGCAGCTTGGCGGTCTCGGGCACTGAAGCTTTCTTT. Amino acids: CASSLAVSGTEAFF.